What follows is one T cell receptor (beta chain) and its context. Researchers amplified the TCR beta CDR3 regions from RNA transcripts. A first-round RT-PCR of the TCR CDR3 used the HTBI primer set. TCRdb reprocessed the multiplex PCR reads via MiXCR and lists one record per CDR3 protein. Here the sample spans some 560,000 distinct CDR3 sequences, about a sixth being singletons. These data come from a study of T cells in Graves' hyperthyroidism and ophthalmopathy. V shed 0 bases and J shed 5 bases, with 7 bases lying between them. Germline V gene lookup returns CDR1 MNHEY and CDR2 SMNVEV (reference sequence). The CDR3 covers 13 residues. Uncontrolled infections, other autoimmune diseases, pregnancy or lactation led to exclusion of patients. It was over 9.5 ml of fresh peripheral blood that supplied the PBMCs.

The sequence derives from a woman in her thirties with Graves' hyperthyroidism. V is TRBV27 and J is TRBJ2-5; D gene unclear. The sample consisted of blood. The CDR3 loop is CASSLSAGETQYF. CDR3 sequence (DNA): TGTGCCAGCAGTTTATCGGCTGGGGAGACCCAGTACTTC.